The rows below give T cell receptor beta chains drawn from one sample of a study of graft-versus-host responses after intestinal transplantation. Repertoires were generated with immunoSEQ multiplex PCR, while TCRdb's copy carries only in-frame clones and drops some. This repertoire shows some 96,000 clones, 80% to 95% found once; its top ten account for 16%. Specimen: PBMCs, collected 450 to 480 days after intestinal transplant. All receptors derive from a human patient who received an intestinal transplant, so some T cells may come from the graft donor. Both conserved end residues are part of each CDR3. Fields, in order: J gene, V gene, clone size, D gene, CDR3 DNA, CDR3 protein. The D gene is left open where the match is weak. Not every row has a clone size; where given, it reads once, few, many or a size class.

>TRBJ2-1|TRBV19|NA|NA
TGTGCCAGTAGTATAGCTCCTCCAGGACGCGAGCAGTTCTTC
CASSIAPPGREQFF
>TRBJ1-1|TRBV6-5|NA|NA
TGTGCCAGCAGTTACTCGAAGGAGAACACTGAAGCTTTCTTT
CASSYSKENTEAFF
>TRBJ2-2|TRBV9|NA|TRBD2
TGTGCCAGCAGCACCAGCGGGGCCGGCACCGGGGAGCTGTTTTTT
CASSTSGAGTGELFF
>TRBJ1-3|TRBV18|NA|NA
TGTGCCAGCTCACCTCCGGGAGCCCCCTCTGGAAACACCATATATTTT
CASSPPGAPSGNTIYF
>TRBJ1-4|TRBV7-9|NA|NA
TGTGCCAGCAGCCTAGGGGCAACTAATGAAAAACTGTTTTTT
CASSLGATNEKLFF
>TRBJ2-5|TRBV5-1|NA|NA
TGCGCCAGCAGCTTACAGGGCCAAGAGACCCAGTACTTC
CASSLQGQETQYF
>TRBJ1-6|TRBV12-5|NA|TRBD1
TGTGCTAGTGGTTTGGTACAGATGACAGGGGCTAGCTCCTATAATTCACCCCTCCACTTT
CASGLVQMTGASSYNSPLHF
>TRBJ1-2|TRBV7-6|NA|NA
TGTGCCAGCAGCGCCTCGGGGGGGGAATTTGGCTACACCTTC
CASSASGGEFGYTF
>TRBJ1-2|TRBV19|NA|NA
TGTGCCAGTAGGCGGGGGAGAGACAGCCAATCCTTAAACTATGGCTACACCTTC
CASRRGRDSQSLNYGYTF
>TRBJ1-1|TRBV19|NA|NA
TGTGCCAGTGGCCCGTCGGAGAACACTGAAGCTTTCTTT
CASGPSENTEAFF
>TRBJ1-5|TRBV15|NA|NA
TGTGCCACCAGCAGAGATTGGGGGGAGGGTCAGCCCCAGCATTTT
CATSRDWGEGQPQHF
>TRBJ1-6|TRBV11-3|NA|NA
TGTGCCAGCAGCTTATCGACACGTTCACCCCTCCACTTT
CASSLSTRSPLHF
>TRBJ1-3|TRBV19|NA|TRBD1
TGTGCCAGTAGTCCGGACAGGTCCACTGGAAACACCATATATTTT
CASSPDRSTGNTIYF
>TRBJ2-5|TRBV7-6|NA|NA
TGTGCCAGCAGCCTCTCCGCAGGGGGGAGGGAGACCCAGTACTTC
CASSLSAGGRETQYF
>TRBJ1-6|TRBV7-9|few|NA
TGTGCCAGCAGCTTAGCAGTCAATAATTCACCCCTCCACTTT
CASSLAVNNSPLHF
>TRBJ2-7|TRBV4-1|NA|NA
TGCGCCAGCTCTCTCAACGCCAACTACGAGCAGTACTTC
CASSLNANYEQYF
>TRBJ2-1|TRBV11-3|NA|TRBD1
TGTGCCAGCAGCTTAAGGGCGACAGGGGAAGTGTTCTTC
CASSLRATGEVFF
>TRBJ2-3|TRBV10-3|NA|TRBD2
TGTGCCATCAGCCAGCGGGGCCCAGATACGCAGTATTTT
CAISQRGPDTQYF
>TRBJ2-5|TRBV19|NA|TRBD2
TGTGCCAGTAGGCACCCCTCTAGCGGGGGCCAAGAGACCCAGTACTTC
CASRHPSSGGQETQYF
>TRBJ2-1|TRBV13|once|TRBD2
TGTGCCAGCAGCTTGGCGGGGGGGACCTCCTACAATGAGCAGTTCTTC
CASSLAGGTSYNEQFF
>TRBJ2-5|TRBV27|NA|NA
TGTGCCAGCAGTTCGTCTGGCCTCCGGGAGACCCAGTACTTC
CASSSSGLRETQYF
>TRBJ2-2|TRBV2|NA|TRBD1
TGTGCCAGGGGATTGACAGGGGGAACCGGGGAGCTGTTTTTT
CARGLTGGTGELFF
>TRBJ2-6|TRBV10-3|NA|TRBD1
TGTGCCATCAGTCCCGGGACAGGGTTGGGGGCCAACGTCCTGACTTTC
CAISPGTGLGANVLTF
>TRBJ2-5|TRBV2|NA|NA
TGTGCCAGCAGTACCCAAGAGACCCAGTACTTC
CASSTQETQYF
>TRBJ1-2|TRBV10-3|NA|NA
TGTGCCATCAGCGTACATACCCTACCGCTCAAAACAAAAGATGGCTACACCTTC
CAISVHTLPLKTKDGYTF
>TRBJ1-1|TRBV18|NA|NA
TGTGCCAGCTCACCACCAGGGGCTCGGACTGAAGCTTTCTTT
CASSPPGARTEAFF
>TRBJ2-5|TRBV6-4|NA|NA
TGTGCCAGCAGTGACGCTTTCGGAGAGACCCAGTACTTC
CASSDAFGETQYF
>TRBJ1-1|TRBV6-5|NA|NA
TGTGCCAGCAGTTACGGCAGGGTCTCTGAAGCTTTCTTT
CASSYGRVSEAFF
>TRBJ1-2|TRBV28|NA|NA
TGTGCCAGCAGTTCCCCAGGGGAGTTGGATGGCTACACCTTC
CASSSPGELDGYTF
>TRBJ1-5|TRBV2|once|NA
TGTGCCAGCAAGTGGACGCAATATCAGCCCCAGCATTTT
CASKWTQYQPQHF
>TRBJ1-1|TRBV20-1|NA|NA
TGCAGTGCTGAGGTGTACACTGAAGCTTTCTTT
CSAEVYTEAFF
>TRBJ2-7|TRBV6-5|NA|TRBD1
TGTGCTTCGGCCCCCAGGACAGGACACTACGAGCAGTACTTC
CASAPRTGHYEQYF
>TRBJ2-3|TRBV6-5|NA|TRBD2
TGTGCCAGCAGGACTAGCAGTACGCAGTATTTT
CASRTSSTQYF
>TRBJ1-6|TRBV27|NA|TRBD1
TGTGCCAGCAGGACAGGGTACAATTCACCCCTCCACTTT
CASRTGYNSPLHF
>TRBJ1-2|TRBV5-1|NA|NA
TGCGCCAGCAGCTTGGGACGGGAATCTAACTATGGCTACACCTTC
CASSLGRESNYGYTF
>TRBJ1-1|TRBV6-4|NA|NA
TGTGCCAGCAGGACCCTCACAGTTCCCGGGGGAGAAGCTTTCTTT
CASRTLTVPGGEAFF
>TRBJ1-2|TRBV9|NA|NA
TGTGCCAGCAGCGTAGGAGTGGTACCCTCTGGGAACTATGGCTACACCTTC
CASSVGVVPSGNYGYTF
>TRBJ1-2|TRBV6-6|NA|NA
TGTGCCAGCAGTTACTCGGGGGGGGTCCCTGCTGGCTACACCTTC
CASSYSGGVPAGYTF
>TRBJ2-7|TRBV5-1|NA|NA
TGCGCCAGCACCTCCCTTTCCGGCGACTACGAGCAGTACTTC
CASTSLSGDYEQYF
>TRBJ1-2|TRBV6-5|NA|TRBD1
TGTGCCAGCAGGACAGGGGGCCACTATGGCTACACCTTC
CASRTGGHYGYTF
>TRBJ1-5|TRBV6-4|NA|NA
TGTGCCAGCAGTGACTCGACGTGGCAGCCCCAGCATTTT
CASSDSTWQPQHF
>TRBJ2-7|TRBV25-1|NA|NA
TGTGCCAGCAGTGACGGCTACGAGCAGTACTTC
CASSDGYEQYF
>TRBJ2-7|TRBV18|NA|NA
TGTGCCAGCTCAACTTTGGCCCTATACGAGCAGTACTTC
CASSTLALYEQYF
>TRBJ2-2|TRBV27|NA|NA
TGTGCCAGCACTTGGGGGTTCACCGGGGAGCTGTTTTTT
CASTWGFTGELFF
>TRBJ2-5|TRBV7-7|NA|NA
TGTGCTAGCAGCTTCGGGGGCAGCCAAGAGACCCAGTACTTC
CASSFGGSQETQYF
>TRBJ2-5|TRBV6-5|NA|TRBD2
TGTGCCAGCAGGGTCCCGGGGGGAGGCGAGACCCAGTACTTC
CASRVPGGGETQYF
>TRBJ1-1|TRBV5-4|NA|NA
TGTGCCAGCTCACCCCCAACGGCTGGGGGCACTGAAGCTTTCTTT
CASSPPTAGGTEAFF
>TRBJ2-7|TRBV5-5|NA|TRBD2
TGTGCCAGCAGCCGGCAGACTAGCGGGGTCCCCTACGAGCAGTACTTC
CASSRQTSGVPYEQYF
>TRBJ2-5|TRBV9|once|NA
TGTGCCAGCAGCGTAGCTGGGGCGGAAGAGACCCAGTACTTC
CASSVAGAEETQYF
>TRBJ2-2|TRBV7-9|NA|NA
TGTGCCTTGACCGAACGGACGAACACCGGGGAGCTGTTTTTT
CALTERTNTGELFF
>TRBJ2-2|TRBV6-5|NA|NA
TGTGCCAGCAGCCCGGTGGCCGGGGAGCTGTTTTTT
CASSPVAGELFF
>TRBJ2-7|TRBV19|NA|NA
TGTGCCAGTAGTATGACGGCCGGAATGTACGAGCAGTACTTC
CASSMTAGMYEQYF
>TRBJ2-6|TRBV19|NA|NA
TGTGCCAGTAGTATCGACTCTGGGGCCAACGTCCTGACTTTC
CASSIDSGANVLTF
>TRBJ1-2|TRBV6-5|NA|NA
TGTGCCAGCAGTCCACAGGGAGCGGTGAACTATGGCTACACCTTC
CASSPQGAVNYGYTF
>TRBJ2-1|TRBV4-1|NA|NA
TGCGCCAGCAGCCAAGAGGAAGACTACAATGAGCAGTTCTTC
CASSQEEDYNEQFF
>TRBJ2-7|TRBV9|NA|NA
TGTGCCAGCAGCGTAGAGGACGCCCGGGTCTACGAGCAGTACTTC
CASSVEDARVYEQYF
>TRBJ1-1|TRBV19|NA|TRBD1
TGTGCCAGCACAGGGGGCGTAACGAACACTGAAGCTTTCTTT
CASTGGVTNTEAFF
>TRBJ1-1|TRBV6-5|once|NA
TGTGCCAGCAGTTATCAGAACACTGAAGCTTTCTTT
CASSYQNTEAFF
>TRBJ2-3|TRBV5-1|NA|NA
TGCGCCAGCGTCGTCGGCAGGGGAACAGATACGCAGTATTTT
CASVVGRGTDTQYF